These 4 T cell receptor beta chains share one sample of origin, sequenced in a study of shared clonotypes between healthy human individuals. The data were produced by immunoSEQ multiplex PCR, yet TCRdb's version contains in-frame clones alone and is incomplete. The sample includes over 95,000 clones, around 65% of them seen just once. What was sequenced was memory CD8+ T cells sorted from blood. Stated subset: CD45RO+ cells pooled with CCR7-negative TemRA cells. These receptor sequences come from a woman in her twenties or thirties in good health.

This clone was recorded a few times. This chain connects TRBV2 to TRBJ2-7; D remains unclear. Germline V gives CDR1 SNHLY, CDR2 FYNNEI. There are 11 residues in the CDR3. The V gene lost 9 bases and the J gene lost 2 bases, with 8 bases spanning the gap. This CDR3 reads CASYGPYEQYF. The CDR3 DNA is TGTGCCAGTTACGGGCCCTACGAGCAGTACTTC.

The chain employs TRBV2 and TRBJ1-1; no firm D call. The CDR3 extends over 16 amino acids. In germline, CDR1 is SNHLY, CDR2 FYNNEI. The germline V and J ends were trimmed by 8 bases and 10 bases, with 29 bases remaining between them. The CDR3 region has the DNA TGTGCCAGCTATACCTACGGCGGAGGGTGGGATGTTGGAGCTTTCTTT. Its protein product is CASYTYGGGWDVGAFF.

The table lists this clone with many counts. This chain uses TRBV29-1 with TRBJ2-7; 7 bases line up with TRBD1. V was pared by 4 bases and J by 7 bases, with 13 bases of the junction left unmatched. The germline V gene has CDR1 SQVTM and CDR2 ANQGSEA. CDR3 size: 14 residues. This chain's CDR3 is CSVAQTGKRGEQYF. The CDR3, as DNA: TGCAGCGTTGCCCAGACAGGGAAGAGAGGAGAGCAGTACTTC.

The rearrangement uses TRBV5-1 and TRBJ2-1; 9 bases align to TRBD2. J was trimmed by 10 bases and V by 4 bases; bases with no gene match: 12. CDR1 SGHRS and CDR2 YFSETQ come from the germline V gene. There are 15 residues in the CDR3. The CDR3 bases are TGCGCCAGCAGCCCTGTGGCTAGCGGGACGGGGGAGCAGTTCTTC. Translating it yields CASSPVASGTGEQFF.